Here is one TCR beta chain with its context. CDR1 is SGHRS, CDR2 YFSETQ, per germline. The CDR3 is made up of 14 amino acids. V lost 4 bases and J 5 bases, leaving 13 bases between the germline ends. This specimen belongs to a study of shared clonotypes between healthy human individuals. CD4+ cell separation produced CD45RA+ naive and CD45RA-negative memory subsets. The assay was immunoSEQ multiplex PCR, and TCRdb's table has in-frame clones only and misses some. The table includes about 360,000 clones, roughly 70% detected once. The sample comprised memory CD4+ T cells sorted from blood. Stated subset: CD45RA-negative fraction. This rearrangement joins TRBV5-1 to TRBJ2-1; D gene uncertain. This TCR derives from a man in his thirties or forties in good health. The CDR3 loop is CASSILVGNNEQFF. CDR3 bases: TGCGCCAGCAGCATATTGGTAGGGAACAATGAGCAGTTCTTC.